This T cell receptor (beta chain) is drawn from a study of cytomegalovirus exposure and HLA in healthy donors. The protocol was immunoSEQ multiplex PCR, while the TCRdb copy is restricted to in-frame clones and leaves out a portion. The sample holds some 270,000 clones, roughly 85% seen once. The germline CDR1 and CDR2 sequences are SGHRS and YFSETQ. V was cut by 4 bases and J by 3 bases, with 13 bases left in between. The CDR3 contains 14 residues. V usage is TRBV5-1 and J usage is TRBJ1-1; no definite D call. The material sequenced was PBMCs. The source is a woman under 30 in good health and CMV-seronegative. The CDR3 region has the DNA TGCGCCAGCAGCCCCGGGAGCCAGGACACTGAAGCTTTCTTT. Its protein product is CASSPGSQDTEAFF.